Listed here are 25 T cell receptor beta chains from one sample, sequenced in a study of tissue T cells after allogeneic stem cell transplantation. Some clones are missing from TCRdb's copy, which holds only in-frame ones; the method was immunoSEQ multiplex PCR. The sample consists of approximately 20,000 clones, 69% of them appearing once. Sequencing was carried out using blood. These receptors were obtained from a female BALB/c mouse in good health. MHC haplotype of the mouse line: H2-d.

Note on this clone: The listed genes are named as in mouse. Coverage ceases 1 residue before the CDR3 finishes, and the germline J gene fills in the end. The rearrangement links TRBV20 to TRBJ2-4; D tentatively fits TRBD1 or TRBD2 (6 bases each). V lost 0 bases and J lost 0, with 7 bases in between. This CDR3 comprises 14 residues. Germline values: CDR1 GFQATS, CDR2 STVNSAI. Here the CDR3 reads CGARDGGSQNTLYF. CDR3 bases read: TGTGGTGCTAGGGATGGGGGCAGTCAAAACACCTTGTAC.

Comment on this clone: Gene names are mouse gene names. The CDR3 end falls 1 residue outside the read, so it is completed with the germline J gene. The V and J genes are TRBV13-2 and TRBJ1-2, with D maybe TRBD1 (5 bases). This CDR3 spans 16 amino acids. Germline-derived CDR1 and CDR2 are NNHNN and SYGAGS (reference sequence). V lost 0 bases to trimming and J lost 0 bases, with 12 bases between them. The covered CDR3 bases are TGTGCCAGCGGTGATGCATGGGGGGTCCCAAACTCCGACTACACC. Protein: CASGDAWGVPNSDYT. The complete CDR3 sequence is CASGDAWGVPNSDYTF.

Details on this clone: Gene names refer to mouse genes. The sequenced CDR3 bases are TGTGCCAGCAGTATAGGGCCTCCGGGACTGGGGGGGCTTGGAGACACCGGGCAGCTCTAC. It specifies CASSIGPPGLGGLGDTGQLY. Given in full, the CDR3 is CASSIGPPGLGGLGDTGQLYF. The chain couples TRBV19 to TRBJ2-2, with TRBD2 matching 14 bases. The sequence runs out 1 residue before the end of the CDR3; the remainder is reconstructed from the germline J gene. Germline lookup yields CDR1 FNHDT and CDR2 SITEND (reference sequence). V lost 0 bases to trimming and J lost 3 bases; unmatched junction nucleotides: 13. This CDR3 contains 21 residues.

This clone was observed a handful of times. Germline and genes here are mouse. The missing CDR3 end, 1 residue past where the read stops, is filled in from the germline J gene. The chain is built from TRBV31 and TRBJ2-5, with TRBD2 identical over 8 bases. The germline V gene has CDR1 GKSSPN and CDR2 SITVG. The junction had 2 bases not matched to a gene; V was cut back by 1 base and J by 2 bases. CDR3 length: 14 residues. The covered CDR3 bases are TGTGCCTGGAGTCCTTGGGGGGGCCAAGACACCCAGTAC. Translating it yields CAWSPWGGQDTQY. The full CDR3 protein reads CAWSPWGGQDTQYF.

On this clone: The germline and genes are mouse ones. The DNA ends 1 residue before the CDR3 does, and the rest of the CDR3 is filled in from the germline J gene. The chain employs TRBV13-2 and TRBJ2-7, with TRBD2 identical over 13 bases. This CDR3 is built from 16 residues. CDR1 is NNHNN, CDR2 SYGAGS, per germline (reference sequence). Trimming removed 3 bases from V and 3 bases from J; junction bases left unmatched: 6. Incomplete CDR3 DNA: TGTGCCAGCGGTGCCTCCGGGACTGGGGGGGTCTATGAACAGTAC. Translating gives CASGASGTGGVYEQY. The CDR3 reads in full as CASGASGTGGVYEQYF.

Notes on this clone: Genes here carry mouse names. The chain's CDR3 is CTCSAGDRDSGNTLYF. CDR3 DNA (partial): TGCACCTGCAGTGCAGGGGACAGGGATTCTGGAAATACGCTCTAT. The chain combines TRBV1 with TRBJ1-3; 9 nucleotides line up with TRBD1. The DNA ends 1 residue before the CDR3 does, and the rest of the CDR3 is filled in from the germline J gene. Unmatched junction bases numbered 1, after V lost 1 base and J lost 0 bases. CDR3 length: 16 amino acids. Germline V gene sequence: CDR1 NSQYPW, CDR2 LRSPGD (reference sequence). The variable domain in full, completed from reference TRBV1 and TRBJ1-3, reads VTLLEQNPRWRLVPRGQAVNLRCILKNSQYPWMSWYQQDLQKQLQWLFTLRSPGDKEVKSLPGADYLATRVTDTELRLQVANMSQGRTLYCTCSAGDRDSGNTLYFGEGSRLIVV.

This clone was picked up a small number of times. Germline and genes: mouse. The read terminates 1 residue ahead of where the CDR3 ends, so the germline J gene completes it. The chain combines TRBV12-1 with TRBJ1-4; D possibly corresponds to TRBD1 (5 bases). The CDR3 has 13 residues. CDR1 is SGHSN, CDR2 HYEKVE, per germline. The ends were cut back, 0 bases at V and 7 bases at J, with 8 bases in the middle. The covered CDR3 bases are TGTGCCAGCTCTCTCTCAGGGACCGAAAGATTATTT. This gives the protein CASSLSGTERLF. The CDR3 in its entirety is CASSLSGTERLFF. Filled out from reference TRBV12-1 and TRBJ1-4, the complete variable domain reads DSGVVQSPRHIIKEKGGRSVLTCIPISGHSNVVWYQQTLGKELKFLIQHYEKVERDKGFLPSRFSVQQFDDYHSEMNMSALELEDSAMYFCASSLSGTERLFFGHGTKLSVL.

Regarding this clone: The gene names given are mouse names. Read sequence stops 1 residue before the CDR3 end, and the germline J gene provides the missing end. The V gene is TRBV20, the J gene TRBJ1-3; D is undetermined. V lost 2 bases and J lost 0, with 5 bases in between. From germline, CDR1 is GFQATS and CDR2 STVNSAI. The CDR3 spans 13 residues. The CDR3 reads CGARRGSGNTLYF. The CDR3 bases that were read are TGTGGTGCTAGGCGGGGTTCTGGAAATACGCTCTAT.

As regards this clone: Gene names refer to mouse genes. The CDR3 is cut off 1 residue early in the read; its end comes from the germline J gene. The V call is TRBV31, the J call TRBJ2-4, with a possible D match to TRBD1 (5 bases). With 0 bases removed from V and 4 bases from J, the gap between germline ends came to 8 bases. The CDR3 extends over 13 amino acids. Looked up from germline, CDR1 is GKSSPN and CDR2 is SITVG. The CDR3 sequence is CAWSLWTKNTLYF. The covered CDR3 bases are TGTGCCTGGAGTCTATGGACAAAAAACACCTTGTAC. The full variable domain, with the rest looked up from reference TRBV31 and TRBJ2-4, is AQTIHQWPVAEIKAVGSPLSLGCTIKGKSSPNLYWYWQATGGTLQQLFYSITVGQVESVVQLNLSASRPKDDQFILSTEKLLLSHSGFYLCAWSLWTKNTLYFGAGTRLSVL.

Notes on this clone: Mouse names are used for the genes. The read ends 1 residue before the CDR3 terminus; that terminus is restored from the germline J gene. The genes are TRBV1 and TRBJ1-2; D not resolved. Germline values: CDR1 NSQYPW, CDR2 LRSPGD (reference sequence). V lost 2 bases and J lost 1, with 5 bases in between. The CDR3 sequence is 13 residues long. The sequenced CDR3 bases are TGCACCTGCAGTGCACTGGGAAACTCCGACTACACC. Its protein product is CTCSALGNSDYT. The whole CDR3 sequence reads CTCSALGNSDYTF.

The sample holds one count of this clone. Germline and genes: mouse. Sequencing ends 1 residue short of the CDR3 end; the germline J gene provides the rest. The V call is TRBV5, the J call TRBJ1-1; the match to TRBD1 covers 7 bases. The germline gives CDR1 LGHNA, CDR2 YNLKQL (reference sequence). V shed 3 bases, J shed 3 bases, and the junction held 4 bases outside the gene matches. This CDR3 is built from 14 residues. The chain's CDR3 is CASSQTGLDTEVFF. Partial CDR3 DNA: TGTGCCAGCAGCCAGACAGGGTTGGACACAGAAGTCTTC.

Turning to this clone: Here the gene names and germline are mouse. Sequencing ends 1 residue short of the CDR3 end; the germline J gene provides the rest. The chain is built from TRBV13-2 and TRBJ2-1; 7 positions match TRBD2. V lost 2 bases to trimming and J lost 0 bases; unmatched junction nucleotides: 2. This CDR3 is built from 15 residues. Looked up from germline, CDR1 is NNHNN and CDR2 is SYGAGS (reference sequence). This chain's CDR3 is CASGDWGSNYAEQFF. The sequenced part of the CDR3 DNA is TGTGCCAGCGGTGACTGGGGGTCTAACTATGCTGAGCAGTTC.

Worth noting for this clone: Here the gene names and germline are mouse. The CDR3 is cut off 1 residue early in the read; its end comes from the germline J gene. The genes are TRBV5 and TRBJ2-7; D is tentatively TRBD1 or TRBD2 (5 bases each). The CDR3 spans 14 residues. Deletions cut 1 base from V and 3 bases from J, with 10 bases between. In germline, CDR1 is LGHNA, CDR2 YNLKQL (reference sequence). This CDR3 is CASSQGGAGYEQYF. Partial CDR3 DNA: TGTGCCAGCAGCCAAGGGGGCGCGGGCTATGAACAGTAC.

To note about this clone: Mouse gene names and germline throughout. The read is 1 residue too short to cover the CDR3 end, so that end is filled in from the germline J gene. The J gene is TRBJ1-6, the V gene TRBV4, with TRBD1 matching 9 bases. TRBJ1-6 is an ORF, and what it does is uncertain. CDR1 is LGHDT and CDR2 is YNNKQL in the germline V gene (reference sequence). V shed 6 bases and J 7 bases; nucleotides not matched to a gene: 4. CDR3 length: 14 amino acids. CDR3 amino acids: CASRMGTGNSPLYF. The sequenced part of the CDR3 DNA is TGTGCCAGCAGGATGGGGACAGGGAATTCGCCCCTCTAC.

With regard to this clone: Gene names and germline match the mouse. Read data end 1 residue before the CDR3 end; the end is taken from the germline J gene. The rearrangement joins TRBV13-3 to TRBJ2-7; 7 nucleotides agree with TRBD2. The trim removed 2 bases at V and 7 bases at J, leaving 9 bases unmatched. CDR3 length: 14 residues. Germline CDR1 NNHDY, CDR2 SYVADS. Partial CDR3 DNA: TGTGCCAGCAGTGAGGTCTGGGGGAGGGAGGAACAGTAC. This encodes CASSEVWGREEQY. The CDR3 in full is CASSEVWGREEQYF.

Worth noting for this clone: Gene names are mouse gene names. The CDR3 bases that were read are TGTGGTGCTAGGAGGGGCGGTCAAAACACCTTGTAC. This codes for CGARRGGQNTLY. The full CDR3 sequence reads CGARRGGQNTLYF. The J gene is TRBJ2-4, the V gene TRBV20; D is possibly TRBD1 or TRBD2 (5 bases each). The CDR3 is cut off 1 residue early in the read; its end comes from the germline J gene. Germline V gives CDR1 GFQATS, CDR2 STVNSAI. The V end lost 2 bases, the J end lost 1 base, and 7 bases lay between the germline ends. The CDR3 runs 13 residues. Together with reference TRBV20 and TRBJ2-4, the CDR3 gives the full variable domain: GALVYQYPRRTICKSGTSMRMECQAVGFQATSVAWYRQSPQKTFELIALSTVNSAIKYEQNFTQEKFPISHPNLSFSSMTVLNAYLEDRGLYLCGARRGGQNTLYFGAGTRLSVL.

This clone was counted only a few times. Genes here carry mouse names. The read stops 1 residue short of the end of the CDR3; the missing end is completed from the germline J gene. The chain uses TRBV19 and TRBJ2-7; D call uncertain. CDR3 size: 13 residues. Germline V gene sequence: CDR1 FNHDT, CDR2 SITEND (reference sequence). Deletions cut 4 bases from V and 0 bases from J, with 8 bases between. The covered CDR3 bases are TGTGCCAGCAGTCCTGACAACTCCTATGAACAGTAC. Protein: CASSPDNSYEQY. The complete CDR3 protein is CASSPDNSYEQYF.

With regard to this clone: The genes and germline here are from mouse. The read gets to within 1 residue of the CDR3 end, and the germline J gene fills in the rest. This chain uses TRBV13-2 with TRBJ2-5, with a tentative D call TRBD2 (6 bases). The CDR3 is 12 amino acids. Trimming stripped 5 bases from V and 2 bases from J, with 6 bases between. The germline CDR1 and CDR2 sequences are NNHNN and SYGAGS (reference sequence). This CDR3 reads CASGGGQDTQYF. Partial CDR3 DNA: TGTGCCAGCGGGGGGGGCCAAGACACCCAGTAC.

A word on this clone: Gene names are mouse gene names. The read gets to within 1 residue of the CDR3 end, and the germline J gene fills in the rest. The rearrangement joins TRBV13-2 to TRBJ1-4, with 9 bases aligning to TRBD1. This CDR3 contains 14 residues. Germline CDR1 NNHNN, CDR2 SYGAGS (reference sequence). V shed 5 bases, J shed 6 bases, and the junction held 5 bases outside the gene matches. Partial CDR3 DNA: TGTGCCAGCGGGGGGCGGACAGGGGACGAAAGATTATTT. Translated, it gives CASGGRTGDERLF. The CDR3 reads in full as CASGGRTGDERLFF.

Remarks on this clone: Germline and genes: mouse. The read finishes 1 residue shy of the CDR3 end, and the germline J gene is used to complete it. This rearrangement joins TRBV13-1 to TRBJ2-4; TRBD2 aligns across 10 bases. This CDR3 contains 14 residues. The V segment lost 4 bases and the J segment 6 bases; nucleotides outside the gene matches: 5. Germline V gives CDR1 NSHNY, CDR2 SYGAGN. CDR3 sequence: CASSPRTGGNTLYF. CDR3 bases read: TGTGCCAGCAGTCCTCGGACTGGGGGCAACACCTTGTAC.

In this sample, this clone turned up a few times. Mouse names are used for the genes. Read data end 1 residue before the CDR3 end; the end is taken from the germline J gene. V and J are TRBV13-2 and TRBJ2-3; 7 bases line up with TRBD2. The CDR3 length is 17 residues. Losses at the gene ends were 0 bases for V and 0 bases for J; bases not matched to a gene: 7. The germline CDR1 and CDR2 sequences are NNHNN and SYGAGS (reference sequence). Partial CDR3 DNA: TGTGCCAGCGGTGATGCACCGGGGGGGACTAGTGCAGAAACGCTGTAT. Translating gives CASGDAPGGTSAETLY. The whole CDR3 protein reads CASGDAPGGTSAETLYF.

Comment on this clone: Genes and germline are mouse. The CDR3 end lies 1 residue beyond the end of the read and is filled in from the germline J gene. The chain carries TRBV5 and TRBJ2-2; TRBD1 matches at 12 bases. Germline V lookup: CDR1 LGHNA, CDR2 YNLKQL (reference sequence). Losses at the gene ends were 1 base for V and 2 bases for J; bases not matched to a gene: 2. The CDR3 consists of 17 residues. CDR3 loop: CASSQVGTGGNTGQLYF. The sequenced CDR3 bases are TGTGCCAGCAGCCAAGTGGGGACAGGGGGCAACACCGGGCAGCTCTAC.

Worth noting for this clone: Mouse gene names and germline throughout. The CDR3 end lies 1 residue beyond the end of the read and is filled in from the germline J gene. The V call is TRBV19, the J call TRBJ1-4; 9 nucleotides agree with TRBD1. The CDR3 runs 15 residues. V was pared by 5 bases and J by 2 bases, with 4 bases of the junction left unmatched. Germline CDR1 and CDR2: FNHDT and SITEND (reference sequence). The sequenced part of the CDR3 DNA is TGTGCCAGCAGACCCGGGACAGGGTCCAACGAAAGATTATTT. Encoded protein: CASRPGTGSNERLF. The CDR3 in its entirety is CASRPGTGSNERLFF.

This clone was seen a handful of times. Gene labels here are mouse ones. The CDR3 goes on 1 residue after the read ends, and that part is filled in from the germline J gene. V and J are TRBV13-3 and TRBJ2-1; D is ambiguous. The CDR3 is 12 residues long. V lost 0 bases and J 7 bases, leaving 5 bases between the germline ends. From germline, CDR1 is NNHDY and CDR2 SYVADS. The CDR3 sequence is CASSDVGAEQFF. The covered CDR3 bases are TGTGCCAGCAGTGATGTGGGCGCTGAGCAGTTC.

Concerning this clone itself: Gene names are mouse gene names. The read ends 1 residue shy of where the CDR3 ends; the end is completed using the germline J gene. This chain connects TRBV13-1 to TRBJ2-3, with a weak D call TRBD2 (6 bases). Germline assignment: CDR1 NSHNY and CDR2 SYGAGN. The CDR3 totals 15 residues. V dropped 1 base and J dropped 4 bases, with 13 bases sitting between them. The covered CDR3 bases are TGTGCCAGCAGTGATTTACTGGGTCCCCCAGAAACGCTGTAT. It codes for CASSDLLGPPETLY. The full CDR3 is CASSDLLGPPETLYF.